The next 8 T cell receptor beta chains were all read from a single sample in a study of T-cell reconstitution after alpha-beta-depleted transplantation in children (dated by TCRdb to about 2016). The library was built by means of PCR. Reads for this sample came from an Illumina HiSeq 2500. TCR library preparation used molecular barcoding, with unique molecular identifiers applied to normalize quantification of the TCRbeta repertoire. The public reads were quality trimmed at Q25 with fastp and then assembled into clones with MiXCR by TCRdb, keeping productive beta chains. Rows matching on CDR3 protein sequence are summarized as one entry with the most common DNA and genes. The sample table lists fewer than 550,000 distinct CDR3 sequences, approximately 10% of them with a count of one. Of the sample, roughly 15% falls within the top ten clones. What the treatment or condition label conveys for this sample: allogeneic hematopoietic cell transplantation with graft depleted of TCRalphabeta T cells and CD19 B cells.

Sequencing was performed on PBMCs, mostly from graft donor cells, taken 180 days after TCRalphabeta/CD19-depleted stem cell transplant. The receptors come from a female patient between 2 and 15 years old who had a stem cell transplant for aplastic anemia, so the T cells may come from the graft donor.

This clonotype was observed a handful of times. The chain combines TRBV29-1 with TRBJ2-7; TRBD2 matches 8 bases. V lost 7 bases and J lost 4; bases outside the gene matches: 9. CDR3 length: 13 residues. Germline assignment: CDR1 SQVTM and CDR2 ANQGSEA. The CDR3 nucleotides are TGCAGCGCAGCGGGAGTCGATCCGTACGAGCAGTACTTC. Protein sequence: CSAAGVDPYEQYF.

This rearrangement joins TRBV4-2 to TRBJ1-2; D is ambiguous. The CDR3 sequence is 13 residues long. Per the germline V gene, CDR1 is LGHNA and CDR2 is YNFKEQ. Trimming took off 3 bases at V and 3 bases at J, with 8 bases between the two ends. CDR3 residues: CASSQGMDYGYTF. CDR3 nucleotide sequence: TGTGCCAGCAGCCAGGGGATGGACTATGGCTACACCTTC.

This clonotype was observed at least ten times. The chain couples TRBV28 to TRBJ2-3; 13 bases match TRBD2. Germline CDR1 reads MDHEN; CDR2 reads SYDVKM. Germline trimming cut 6 bases from V and 4 bases from J; bases unmatched to any gene: 7. The CDR3 totals 16 residues. The CDR3 DNA follows: TGTGCCAGCAGCGGCCCACTAGCGGGAGGGCCAGATACGCAGTATTTT. Translating it yields CASSGPLAGGPDTQYF.

A few counts support this clonotype. This rearrangement joins TRBV3-1 to TRBJ2-3; D remains ambiguous. CDR3 length: 15 residues. Deletions cut 1 base from V and 1 base from J, with 9 bases between. CDR1 LGHDT and CDR2 YNNKEL come from the germline V gene (reference sequence). The CDR3 DNA follows: TGTGCCAGCAGCCAAGTGCAAAGCCGCACAGATACGCAGTATTTT. Its protein product is CASSQVQSRTDTQYF.

This clonotype was recorded a few times. The chain recombines TRBV27 with TRBJ2-7, with TRBD2 matching over 12 bases. Looked up from germline, CDR1 is MNHEY and CDR2 is SMNVEV (reference sequence). Germline trimming cut 6 bases from V and 7 bases from J; bases unmatched to any gene: 7. This CDR3 has 14 amino acids. The CDR3 spells CASSPGLAGNEQYF. DNA for the CDR3: TGTGCCAGCAGCCCCGGACTAGCGGGGAATGAGCAGTACTTC.

This clonotype was counted between two and nine times. The chain couples TRBV5-1 to TRBJ2-4; 8 nucleotides line up with TRBD2. Per the germline V gene, CDR1 is SGHRS and CDR2 is YFSETQ. The ends lost 6 bases at V and 0 bases at J; junction bases unmatched: 8. The CDR3 runs to 16 residues. CDR3 bases: TGCGCCAGCACGGATAGCGGGACCCTAGCCAAAAACATTCAGTACTTC. Its protein is CASTDSGTLAKNIQYF.

This clonotype occurred many times. The chain joins TRBV20-1 to TRBJ1-4; TRBD1 matches at 7 bases. Trimming removed 3 bases from V and 7 bases from J; junction bases left unmatched: 5. The CDR3 covers 13 residues. Germline assignment: CDR1 DFQATT and CDR2 SNEGSKA (reference sequence). The CDR3 sequence is CSARRQGSEKLFF. In DNA form, the CDR3 reads TGCAGTGCTAGGAGACAGGGTAGTGAAAAACTGTTTTTT.

V is TRBV27 and J is TRBJ2-3; 7 bases are shared with TRBD2. V lost 3 bases to trimming and J lost 2 bases; unmatched junction nucleotides: 11. Per germline, CDR1 MNHEY and CDR2 SMNVEV (reference sequence). The CDR3 spans 17 residues. The CDR3 here is CASSFWRASGDTDTQYF. CDR3 coding DNA: TGTGCCAGCAGTTTCTGGAGGGCTAGCGGCGACACAGATACGCAGTATTTT.